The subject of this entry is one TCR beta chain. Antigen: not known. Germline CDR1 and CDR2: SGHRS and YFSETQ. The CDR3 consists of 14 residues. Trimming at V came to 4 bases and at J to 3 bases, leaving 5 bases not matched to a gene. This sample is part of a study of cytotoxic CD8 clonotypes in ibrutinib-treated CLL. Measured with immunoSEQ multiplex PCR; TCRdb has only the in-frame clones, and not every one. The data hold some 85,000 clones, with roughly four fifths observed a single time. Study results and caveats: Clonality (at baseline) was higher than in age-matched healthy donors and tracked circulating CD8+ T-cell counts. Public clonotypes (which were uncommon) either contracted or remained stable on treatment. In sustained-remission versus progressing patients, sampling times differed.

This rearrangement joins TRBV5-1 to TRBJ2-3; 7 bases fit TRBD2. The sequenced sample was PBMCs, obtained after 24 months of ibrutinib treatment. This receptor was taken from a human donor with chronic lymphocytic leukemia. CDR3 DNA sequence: TGCGCCAGCAGCGAGCTAGCGGATACAGATACGCAGTATTTT. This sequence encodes CASSELADTDTQYF.